Following are 18 T cell receptor beta chains from one sample sequenced in a study of T cell changes during pregnancy in multiple sclerosis. Generated by immunoSEQ multiplex PCR, the TCRdb table keeps only in-frame clones and is missing some. This table holds some 80,000 clones, about 94% found once. The sample consisted of peripheral blood, taken in the third trimester of pregnancy. The source is a female donor with multiple sclerosis, enrolled in a pregnancy study.

This clone appeared a few times. One end of the junction varies from germline; a read error may be responsible. The rearrangement links TRBV15 to TRBJ1-6, with D possibly TRBD1 on 5 matching bases. The CDR3 sequence is 14 residues long. From germline, CDR1 is LNHNV and CDR2 YYDKDF (reference sequence). CDR3 DNA sequence: TGTGCCACCAGCCGAGAGACAGACTATTCACCCCTCCACTTT. This gives the protein CATSRETDYSPLHF.

CDR3 protein: CASSPSGAVEQFF. The DNA for the CDR3 is TGTGCCAGCAGCCCCAGCGGGGCGGTTGAGCAGTTCTTC. This chain joins TRBV6-6 and TRBJ2-1, with 7 bases matching TRBD2. V was clipped by 6 bases and J by 9 bases; unmatched bases: 8. The CDR3 has 13 residues. CDR1 MNHNY and CDR2 SVGAGI come from the germline V gene (reference sequence).

The rearrangement joins TRBV7-6 to TRBJ2-2; 8 bases match TRBD2. The CDR3 sequence is 18 residues long. The germline V gene has CDR1 SGHVS and CDR2 FNYEAQ. With V trimmed by 5 bases and J by 7 bases, 18 bases remained unmatched. CDR3 amino acids: CASSIGGGTGGPFGELFF. Here the CDR3 DNA reads TGTGCCAGCAGCATAGGAGGCGGAACGGGGGGGCCTTTCGGGGAGCTGTTTTTT.

V is TRBV30 and J is TRBJ2-7; D not resolved. Germline V gene lookup returns CDR1 GTSNPN and CDR2 SVGIG (reference sequence). The V end was cut by 3 bases, the J end by 7 bases, with 10 bases between. This CDR3 region has 11 residues. The CDR3 bases are TGTGCCTGGAGCGCAAGTCGGGAGCAGTACTTC. This sequence encodes CAWSASREQYF. The full variable domain, rest sourced from reference TRBV30 and TRBJ2-7, is SQTIHQWPATLVQPVGSPLSLECTVEGTSNPNLYWYRQAAGRGLQLLFYSVGIGQISSEVPQNLSASRPQDRQFILSSKKLLLSDSGFYLCAWSASREQYFGPGTRLTVT.

Of note for this clone: The sample contains more than one DNA sequence encoding this CDR3. The chain combines TRBV6-4 with TRBJ2-3, with 10 bases lining up with TRBD2. CDR1 is MRHNA and CDR2 is SNTAGT in the germline V gene. There are 16 residues in the CDR3. V gave up 0 bases and J gave up 1 base; unmatched junction bases: 1. The CDR3 nucleotides are TGTGCCAGCAGTGACTCAAGCGGGGGGGGCACAGATACGCAGTATTTT. This encodes CASSDSSGGGTDTQYF.

The V and J genes are TRBV11-3 and TRBJ2-3, with 8 bases matching TRBD1. The length of the CDR3 is 16 residues. V lost 5 bases and J lost 3; bases outside the gene matches: 10. Germline-derived CDR1 and CDR2 are SGHNT and YENEEA. The CDR3 DNA follows: TGTGCCAGCAGCGCAGGGGGACAGGCCCAGACAGATACGCAGTATTTT. It encodes CASSAGGQAQTDTQYF. Full variable domain (rest looked up from reference TRBV11-3 and TRBJ2-3): EAGVVQSPRYKIIEKKQPVAFWCNPISGHNTLYWYLQNLGQGPELLIRYENEEAVDDSQLPKDRFSAERLKGVDSTLKIQPAELGDSAVYLCASSAGGQAQTDTQYFGPGTRLTVL.

The J gene is TRBJ1-1, the V gene TRBV25-1; D uncertain. Germline loops: CDR1 MGHDK, CDR2 SYGVNS. This CDR3 has 11 residues. V lost 8 bases to trimming and J lost 7 bases, with 11 bases between them. In DNA, the CDR3 is TGTGCCAGCCGTTCCCAGGTTGAAGCTTTCTTT. Protein: CASRSQVEAFF.

This chain connects TRBV18 to TRBJ2-1; the match to TRBD1 covers 12 bases. The CDR3 covers 16 residues. Germline V gene lookup returns CDR1 KGHSH and CDR2 LQKENI. After removal of 6 bases from V and 3 bases from J, the junction contained 6 bases not matched to a gene. CDR3 protein: CASSRGTGGFYNEQFF. CDR3 coding DNA: TGTGCCAGCTCGCGTGGGACAGGGGGCTTCTACAATGAGCAGTTCTTC. The complete variable domain, with remaining parts taken from reference TRBV18 and TRBJ2-1, reads NAGVMQNPRHLVRRRGQEARLRCSPMKGHSHVYWYRQLPEEGLKFMVYLQKENIIDESGMPKERFSAEFPKEGPSILRIQQVVRGDSAAYFCASSRGTGGFYNEQFFGPGTRLTVL.

This rearrangement joins TRBV5-5 to TRBJ1-4, with D unclear. The CDR3 sequence is 13 residues long. Germline V gives CDR1 SGHKS, CDR2 YYEKEE (reference sequence). V lost 0 bases and J 8 bases, leaving 8 bases between the germline ends. CDR3 in amino acids: CASSLATREKLFF. CDR3 sequence (DNA): TGTGCCAGCAGCTTGGCTACGAGGGAAAAACTGTTTTTT. The full variable domain, completed using reference TRBV5-5 and TRBJ1-4, is DAGVTQSPTHLIKTRGQQVTLRCSPISGHKSVSWYQQVLGQGPQFIFQYYEKEERGRGNFPDRFSARQFPNYSSELNVNALLLGDSALYLCASSLATREKLFFGSGTQLSVL.

V gene TRBV2 combines with J gene TRBJ2-3, with a weak D call TRBD1 (5 bases). The germline gives CDR1 SNHLY, CDR2 FYNNEI. CDR3 length: 13 residues. V was trimmed by 7 bases and J by 2 bases, leaving 10 bases between them. CDR3 DNA: TGTGCCAGCAATGGGGCTTCCACAGATACGCAGTATTTT. It specifies CASNGASTDTQYF.

The CDR3: CASMEIRGNSPLHF. The CDR3 DNA reads TGTGCCAGCATGGAAATCCGGGGAAATTCACCCCTCCACTTT. The V call is TRBV6-5, the J call TRBJ1-6; D not certain. The CDR3 spans 14 residues. Trimming removed 7 bases at V and 7 bases at J, with 14 bases between. The germline V gene has CDR1 MNHEY and CDR2 SVGAGI.

This clone was found a few times. The chain uses TRBV11-2 and TRBJ1-6; unclear D gene. With 6 bases removed from V and 7 bases from J, the gap between germline ends came to 10 bases. Looked up from germline, CDR1 is SGHAT and CDR2 is FQNNGV. The CDR3 contains 13 residues. CDR3 sequence reads: CASRRVGNSPLHF. DNA for the CDR3: TGTGCCAGCAGGCGGGTTGGCAATTCACCCCTCCACTTT.

The J gene is TRBJ2-1, the V gene TRBV18, with 13 bases matching TRBD2. The CDR3 consists of 21 residues. J was trimmed by 0 bases and V by 3 bases; bases with no gene match: 14. Germline values: CDR1 KGHSH, CDR2 LQKENI. CDR3 nucleotide sequence: TGTGCCAGCTCACCTTATGCCGGATCTCGGACTAGCGGGGGCTCCTACAATGAGCAGTTCTTC. Protein: CASSPYAGSRTSGGSYNEQFF. Full variable domain (missing parts from reference TRBV18 and TRBJ2-1): NAGVMQNPRHLVRRRGQEARLRCSPMKGHSHVYWYRQLPEEGLKFMVYLQKENIIDESGMPKERFSAEFPKEGPSILRIQQVVRGDSAAYFCASSPYAGSRTSGGSYNEQFFGPGTRLTVL.

The V call is TRBV29-1, the J call TRBJ1-3; TRBD1 matches at 10 bases. Germline CDR1 and CDR2: SQVTM and ANQGSEA. This CDR3 region has 16 residues. The junction had 4 bases not matched to a gene; V was cut back by 0 bases and J by 2 bases. The CDR3 sequence: CSVEEKDRGTGNTIYF. Written as DNA, the CDR3 is TGCAGCGTTGAAGAAAAGGACAGGGGGACTGGAAACACCATATATTTT.

V and J are TRBV7-9 and TRBJ2-3; D uncertain. Trimming took off 5 bases at V and 4 bases at J, with 22 bases between the two ends. Germline V CDR1 and CDR2: SEHNR, FQNEAQ (reference sequence). This CDR3 region has 17 residues. The CDR3: CASSTSIARVFPDTQYF. CDR3 sequence (DNA): TGTGCCAGCAGCACCTCGATAGCCCGTGTGTTCCCAGATACGCAGTATTTT.

The chain employs TRBV6-5 and TRBJ1-1, with 8 bases lining up with TRBD1. CDR3 size: 15 residues. V was pared by 4 bases and J by 4 bases, with 8 bases of the junction left unmatched. The V gene's germline CDR1 is MNHEY and CDR2 SVGAGI. DNA for the CDR3: TGTGCCAGCAGTTCCGCGACAGGGGATGGCACTGAAGCTTTCTTT. Amino acid sequence: CASSSATGDGTEAFF.

The V call is TRBV7-2, the J call TRBJ2-2; a possible D gene is TRBD2 (5 bases). In germline, CDR1 is SGHTA, CDR2 FQGNSA. Trimming left V 0 bases short and J 5 bases short, with 16 bases between. The CDR3 spans 17 residues. CDR3 loop: CASSLAQTPRGTGELFF. CDR3 nucleotide sequence: TGTGCCAGCAGCTTAGCACAGACACCCCGGGGAACCGGGGAGCTGTTTTTT.

J is TRBJ2-7 and V is TRBV11-2, with a possible D match to TRBD2 (5 bases). The CDR3 is made up of 16 amino acids. In germline, CDR1 is SGHAT, CDR2 FQNNGV. V lost 0 bases and J lost 10, with 22 bases in between. In DNA, the CDR3 is TGTGCCAGCAGCTTAGATCTAAGCGGCAGTTGGGCGCTCCAGTACTTC. It codes for CASSLDLSGSWALQYF.